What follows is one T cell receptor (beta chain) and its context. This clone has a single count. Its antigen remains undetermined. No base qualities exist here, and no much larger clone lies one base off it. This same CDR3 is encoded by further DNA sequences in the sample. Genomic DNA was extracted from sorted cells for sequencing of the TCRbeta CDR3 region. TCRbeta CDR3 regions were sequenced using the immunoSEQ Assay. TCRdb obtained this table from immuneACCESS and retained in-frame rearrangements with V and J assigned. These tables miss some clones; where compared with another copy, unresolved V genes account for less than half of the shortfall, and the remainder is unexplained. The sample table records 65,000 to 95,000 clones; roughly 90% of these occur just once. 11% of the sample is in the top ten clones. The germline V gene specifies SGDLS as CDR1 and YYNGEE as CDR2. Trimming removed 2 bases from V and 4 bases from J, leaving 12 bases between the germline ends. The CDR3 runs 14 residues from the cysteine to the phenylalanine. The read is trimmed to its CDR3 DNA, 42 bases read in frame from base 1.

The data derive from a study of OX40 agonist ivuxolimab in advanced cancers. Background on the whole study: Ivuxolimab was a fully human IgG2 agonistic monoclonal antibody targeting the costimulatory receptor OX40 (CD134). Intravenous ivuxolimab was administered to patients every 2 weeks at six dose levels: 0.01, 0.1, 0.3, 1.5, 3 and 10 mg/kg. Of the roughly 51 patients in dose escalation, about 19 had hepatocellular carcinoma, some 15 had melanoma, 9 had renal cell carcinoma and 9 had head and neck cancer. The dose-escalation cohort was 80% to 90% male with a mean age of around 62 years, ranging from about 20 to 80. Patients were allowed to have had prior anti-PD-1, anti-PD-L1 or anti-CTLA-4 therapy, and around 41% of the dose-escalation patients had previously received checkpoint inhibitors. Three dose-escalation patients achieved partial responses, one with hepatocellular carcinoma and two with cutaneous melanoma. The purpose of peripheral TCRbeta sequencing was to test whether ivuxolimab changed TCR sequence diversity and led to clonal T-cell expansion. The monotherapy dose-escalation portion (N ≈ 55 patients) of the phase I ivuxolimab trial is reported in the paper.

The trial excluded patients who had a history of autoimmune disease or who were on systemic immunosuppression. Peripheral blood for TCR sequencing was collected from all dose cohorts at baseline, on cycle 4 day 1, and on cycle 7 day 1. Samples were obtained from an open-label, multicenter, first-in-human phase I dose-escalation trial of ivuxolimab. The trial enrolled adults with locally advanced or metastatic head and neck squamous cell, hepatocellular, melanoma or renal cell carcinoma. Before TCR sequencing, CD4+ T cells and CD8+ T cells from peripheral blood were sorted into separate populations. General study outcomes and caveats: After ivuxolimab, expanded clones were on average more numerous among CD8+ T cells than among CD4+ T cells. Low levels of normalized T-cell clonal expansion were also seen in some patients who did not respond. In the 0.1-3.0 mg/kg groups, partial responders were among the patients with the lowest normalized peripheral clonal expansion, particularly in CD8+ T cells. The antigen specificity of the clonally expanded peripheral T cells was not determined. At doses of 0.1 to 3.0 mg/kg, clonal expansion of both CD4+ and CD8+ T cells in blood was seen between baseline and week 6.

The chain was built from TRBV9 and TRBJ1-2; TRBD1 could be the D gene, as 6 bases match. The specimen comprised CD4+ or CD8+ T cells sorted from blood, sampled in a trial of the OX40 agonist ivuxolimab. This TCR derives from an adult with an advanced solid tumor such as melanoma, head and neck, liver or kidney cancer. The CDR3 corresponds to CASSVGGAGYGYTF. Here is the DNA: TGTGCCAGCAGCGTTGGGGGCGCGGGCTATGGCTACACCTTC.